The clone carrying this T cell receptor (beta chain) was detected ten times or more. Mismatch with germline at one junction end may stem from a read error. Germline CDR1 is DFQATT and CDR2 is SNEGSKA (reference sequence). The CDR3 has 13 amino acids. TCRdb re-called the PCR reads through MiXCR, storing one row per CDR3 protein. The data contain about 98,000 distinct CDR3 sequences, roughly half of them singletons. These data belong to a study of CDR3 diversity in severe acne. The origin of this receptor is a male donor with acne. The sample consisted of blood. V is TRBV20-1 and J is TRBJ1-1, with D hard to call. The CDR3 loop reads CSASVSLNTEAFF. The DNA of the CDR3 is TGCAGTGCTAGTGTCTCTCTGAATACTGAAGCTTTCTTT.